The clone carrying this T cell receptor (beta chain) was counted at least ten times. The sample belongs to a study of CD8+CD57+ T cells in acquired aplastic anemia. Genomic DNA provided the template from which TCR beta VDJ and CDR3 profiles were obtained. TCRdb analysed the reads with MiXCR anew, one entry per CDR3 protein. The data show about 270,000 distinct CDR3 sequences, approximately 57% seen once. This CDR3 is built from 17 residues. V was pared by 0 bases and J by 2 bases, with 17 bases between. In germline, CDR1 is SGHVS, CDR2 FNYEAQ. The TCR originated in a human donor with severe aplastic anemia or a healthy control (not recorded which). Sequencing input: sorted CD4+, CD8+, or CD8+CD57+ T cells (not recorded which) from PBMCs. The chain joins TRBV7-6 to TRBJ2-7; TRBD1 might be the D (6 bases). The chain's CDR3 is CASSLASGQGFTYEQYF. In DNA, the CDR3 is TGTGCCAGCAGCTTAGCGTCGGGCCAGGGGTTCACCTACGAGCAGTACTTC.